This TCR beta chain was sequenced during a study of OX40 agonist ivuxolimab in advanced cancers. Concerning the study at large: Ivuxolimab was an agonistic, fully human IgG2 monoclonal antibody directed against OX40 (CD134), a costimulatory receptor. Intravenous ivuxolimab was administered to patients every 2 weeks at six dose levels: 0.01, 0.1, 0.3, 1.5, 3 and 10 mg/kg. Of the approximately 50 dose-escalation patients, hepatocellular carcinoma was present in about 20, melanoma in roughly 15, renal cell carcinoma in 9 and head and neck cancer in 9. The dose-escalation cohort was roughly 80% male with a mean age of roughly 62 years, ranging from roughly 20 to 80. Patients were allowed to have had prior anti-PD-1, anti-PD-L1 or anti-CTLA-4 therapy, and around 37% of the dose-escalation patients had previously received checkpoint inhibitors. Partial responses occurred in three dose-escalation patients: two with cutaneous melanoma and one with hepatocellular carcinoma. Peripheral TCRbeta sequencing aimed to test whether ivuxolimab altered TCR sequence diversity and caused clonal T-cell expansion. The paper covers the monotherapy dose-escalation part of the phase I ivuxolimab trial, which included N = 52 patients. What the work shows at the level of the full study, not this receptor alone: The antigen specificity of the clonally expanded peripheral T cells was not determined. On average, CD8+ T cells showed more expanded clones than CD4+ T cells after ivuxolimab. Clonal expansion of both CD4+ and CD8+ blood T cells was observed from baseline to week 6 at doses 0.1 to 3.0 mg/kg. Low levels of normalized T-cell clonal expansion were also shown by some nonresponding patients. In the 0.1-3.0 mg/kg groups, partial responders were among the patients with the lowest normalized peripheral clonal expansion, particularly in CD8+ T cells.

The trial excluded patients who had a history of autoimmune disease or who were on systemic immunosuppression. In every dose cohort, peripheral blood was drawn for TCR sequencing at baseline, cycle 4 day 1, and cycle 7 day 1. Samples were obtained from an open-label, multicenter, first-in-human phase I dose-escalation trial of ivuxolimab. The trial enrolled adults with locally advanced or metastatic head and neck squamous cell, hepatocellular, melanoma or renal cell carcinoma. Before TCR sequencing, CD4+ and CD8+ T cells were separately sorted from peripheral blood. To sequence the TCRbeta CDR3 region, genomic DNA was isolated from the sorted cells. The immunoSEQ Assay was used for sequencing of TCRbeta CDR3 regions. TCRdb limited this immuneACCESS table to in-frame rearrangements with V and J called. A share of clones is missing; checked studies link under half to unresolved V genes, and the rest is unexplained. Here the sample has about 110,000 clones; over 85% occur a single time. Approximately 0.29% of the sample rests with the top ten.

From a lookup of the germline V gene (reference sequence), CDR1 and CDR2 are LNHDA and SQIVND. The V end gives up 8 bases and the J end 4 bases, leaving 17 bases in the junction not matched to a gene. The CDR3 measures 17 amino acids from cysteine to phenylalanine. Left in the record is the CDR3 DNA by itself, 51 bases read in frame from the first base. Regarding this clone: The antigen it binds to is not known. Qualities for individual bases were not recorded, and no much larger clone is one base off.

The sequenced sample was CD4+ or CD8+ T cells sorted from blood, obtained in a trial of the OX40 agonist ivuxolimab. The chain links TRBV19 with TRBJ1-5; TRBD1 fits 7 bases in the junction. The receptor was isolated from an adult with an advanced solid tumor such as melanoma, head and neck, liver or kidney cancer. The DNA sequence reads TGTGCCAGTTCTCGAGATGGACCGGGACAGTTAAATCAGCCCCAGCATTTT. This sequence encodes CASSRDGPGQLNQPQHF.